The rows below give T cell receptor beta chains drawn from one sample of a study of T cell responses to AZD1222 COVID-19 vaccine. Sequencing was performed with immunoSEQ multiplex PCR; in TCRdb, only in-frame clones are kept and a portion is missing. Altogether about 130,000 clones are present, 75% to 90% being singletons, with the ten largest covering 1.5%. The specimen comprised peripheral blood, sampled on day 0 of AZD1222 vaccination. These receptors were collected from an adult in good health. Both conserved end residues are part of each CDR3. D genes are given only for firm matches. Rows give clone size only sometimes, using once, few, many, or a class for an expanded clone.

d_call clone_size j_call v_call cdr3_aa cdr3_nt
. . TRBJ1-3 TRBV6-5 CASIPRGSSGNTIYF TGTGCCAGCATCCCCAGGGGAAGCTCTGGAAACACCATATATTTT
. . TRBJ1-1 TRBV7-6 CASSLESAPANTEAFF TGTGCCAGCAGCTTAGAAAGTGCGCCAGCGAACACTGAAGCTTTCTTT
TRBD1 . TRBJ2-6 TRBV25-1 CASGPDRGRAGANVLTF TGTGCCAGCGGCCCGGACAGGGGGCGAGCCGGGGCCAACGTCCTGACTTTC
. . TRBJ2-7 TRBV3-1/TRBV3-2 CASSQETYEQYF TGTGCCAGCAGCCAAGAAACCTACGAGCAGTACTTC
. . TRBJ2-3 TRBV2 CASSGDNTDTQYF TGTGCCAGCAGCGGAGACAACACAGATACGCAGTATTTT
TRBD1 . TRBJ1-5 TRBV3-1/TRBV3-2 CASSQSWDSGPYSNQPQHF TGTGCCAGCAGCCAATCGTGGGACAGTGGGCCTTATAGCAATCAGCCCCAGCATTTT
. . TRBJ1-5 TRBV6-5 CASRETLGQPQHF TGTGCCAGCAGGGAGACCTTGGGTCAGCCCCAGCATTTT
. few TRBJ2-3 TRBV30 CAWRGLGEYTQYF TGTGCCTGGAGGGGACTCGGGGAGTATACGCAGTATTTT
. . TRBJ1-2 TRBV9 CASSGDRSLNYGYTF TGTGCCAGCAGCGGTGACAGGTCTCTTAACTATGGCTACACCTTC
TRBD2 . TRBJ2-5 TRBV30 CAWTRGRGAQETQYF TGTGCCTGGACTCGCGGGCGGGGGGCACAGGAGACCCAGTACTTC
. once TRBJ2-1 TRBV6-2/TRBV6-3 CASSYGAGEQFF TGTGCCAGCAGTTACGGGGCCGGTGAGCAGTTCTTC
TRBD1 . TRBJ1-1 TRBV3-1/TRBV3-2 CASSPQGLMNTEAFF TGTGCCAGCAGCCCACAGGGGTTGATGAACACTGAAGCTTTCTTT
. . TRBJ1-3 TRBV4-2 CASSQEGSRYF TGTGCCAGCAGCCAAGAGGGCAGTAGGTATTTT
. . TRBJ2-7 TRBV5-6 CASTRRGASYEQYF TGTGCCAGCACCCGCCGAGGGGCGAGCTACGAGCAGTACTTC
TRBD1 . TRBJ2-2 TRBV9 CASSLRQGTNTGELFF TGTGCCAGCAGCCTAAGACAGGGAACGAACACCGGGGAGCTGTTTTTT
. . TRBJ1-5 TRBV6-5 CASRKGLNQPQHF TGTGCCAGCAGGAAGGGGCTGAATCAGCCCCAGCATTTT
. . TRBJ2-3 TRBV5-4 CASSRGGTGDTQYF TGTGCCAGCAGCCGAGGGGGGACGGGGGATACGCAGTATTTT
TRBD1 once TRBJ1-1 TRBV12-3/TRBV12-4 CASSVGTGGAFF TGTGCCAGCAGTGTGGGGACAGGGGGAGCTTTCTTT
. . TRBJ2-3 TRBV14 CASSLMTGVGDTQYF TGTGCCAGCAGCCTTATGACCGGGGTAGGGGATACGCAGTATTTT
. . TRBJ2-3 TRBV19 CASSKGGQVGNTDTQYF TGTGCCAGTAGCAAAGGGGGGCAGGTCGGGAACACAGATACGCAGTATTTT
. . TRBJ2-3 TRBV7-9 CASSWAGASTDTQYF TGTGCCAGCAGCTGGGCGGGGGCCAGCACAGATACGCAGTATTTT
. . TRBJ1-1 TRBV5-4 CASWTGLNTEAFF TGTGCCAGCTGGACGGGTCTGAACACTGAAGCTTTCTTT
. . TRBJ2-7 TRBV7-3 CASSLLGSGPYEQYF TGTGCCAGCAGCTTATTGGGGTCCGGGCCCTACGAGCAGTACTTC
. once TRBJ1-6 TRBV28 CASRPGLYNSPLHF TGTGCCAGCAGGCCGGGACTCTATAATTCACCCCTCCACTTT
. . TRBJ2-3 TRBV9 CASSVEPGRTDTQYF TGTGCCAGCAGCGTAGAGCCGGGGCGCACAGATACGCAGTATTTT
TRBD2 . TRBJ2-1 TRBV30 CAWRRASGGHDFGNEQFF TGTGCCTGGAGACGCGCTAGCGGGGGTCACGATTTTGGGAATGAGCAGTTCTTC
. . TRBJ2-2 TRBV21-1 CASSFDTGELFF TGTGCCAGCTCCTTTGACACCGGGGAGCTGTTTTTT
. . TRBJ1-1 TRBV6-5 CASSYGGKNTEAFF TGTGCCAGCAGTTATGGCGGGAAGAACACTGAAGCTTTCTTT
. . TRBJ2-6 TRBV4-1 CASSQPTVTGANVLTF TGCGCCAGCAGCCAGCCCACGGTGACTGGGGCCAACGTCCTGACTTTC
. . TRBJ1-6 TRBV10-3 CAISEGGGFYNSPLHF TGTGCCATCAGTGAGGGGGGGGGTTTCTATAATTCACCCCTCCACTTT
. . TRBJ2-3 TRBV5-1 CASRPTMGGASDTQYF TGCGCCAGCAGACCCACCATGGGGGGGGCAAGCGATACGCAGTATTTT
. . TRBJ1-2 TRBV4-2 CASSQVKENGYTF TGTGCCAGCAGCCAAGTTAAAGAGAATGGCTACACCTTC
. few TRBJ1-4 TRBV28 CASSLSQGGDEKLFF TGTGCCAGCAGTTTATCACAGGGAGGGGATGAAAAACTGTTTTTT
. . TRBJ2-7 TRBV9 CASSVAIGNYEQYF TGTGCCAGCAGCGTAGCCATAGGCAACTACGAGCAGTACTTC
TRBD1 . TRBJ1-5 TRBV2 CASSPNRGHQPQHF TGTGCCAGCAGCCCAAACAGGGGACATCAGCCCCAGCATTTT
TRBD1 . TRBJ1-2 TRBV5-6 CASSPGQGSYVYGYTF TGTGCCAGCAGTCCGGGACAGGGGAGCTATGTCTATGGCTACACCTTC
. . TRBJ1-4 TRBV19 CASSLQGFGEKLFF TGTGCCAGTAGTCTACAGGGATTTGGGGAAAAACTGTTTTTT
. . TRBJ1-2 TRBV9 CASSVRGDTNNYGYTF TGTGCCAGCAGCGTACGTGGGGACACTAATAACTATGGCTACACCTTC
. . TRBJ1-1 TRBV7-9 CASNHGGSGAFF TGTGCCAGCAACCATGGCGGGTCCGGAGCTTTCTTT